This is a list of T cell receptor beta chains from one sample in a study of patients and donors after allogeneic stem cell transplantation. MiXCR was run by TCRdb on the RT-PCR reads, yielding one entry per CDR3 protein. The table shows about 960,000 distinct CDR3 sequences, with roughly 18% occurring only once. Material: blood, either unsorted or a sorted T cell fraction (not recorded which). The receptor set was obtained from a human donor who was either an allogeneic HSCT recipient or a stem cell or donor lymphocyte infusion donor (not recorded which). It is not recorded whose cells these are; they may come from a transplant donor. The CDR3 runs from the conserved cysteine through the conserved F or W. The order of the fields is CDR3 DNA, CDR3 protein, clone size, D gene, J gene, V gene. A D gene is named only where the DNA matches it firmly. Size values are once, few and many counts, or a class for expanded clones, and some rows have none.

CDR3nt: TGTGCCAGCAGCTTCCGGGACAGGGGGCGAAGCGAGCAGTACTTC
CDR3aa: CASSFRDRGRSEQYF
abundance: few
d_gene: TRBD1
j_gene: TRBJ2-7
v_gene: TRBV7-8

CDR3nt: TGTGCCAGCAGGGGACAGCCGAGCTCCTATAATTCACCCCTCCACTTT
CDR3aa: CASRGQPSSYNSPLHF
abundance: .
d_gene: TRBD1
j_gene: TRBJ1-6
v_gene: TRBV2

CDR3nt: TGTGCCAGCAGTGTCATGGACAGGGTGCCCTACGAGCAGTACTTC
CDR3aa: CASSVMDRVPYEQYF
abundance: few
d_gene: TRBD1
j_gene: TRBJ2-7
v_gene: TRBV27

CDR3nt: TGTGCCAGCTCACCACGGGAGATGGGGGGACCCCTCCACTTT
CDR3aa: CASSPREMGGPLHF
abundance: .
d_gene: .
j_gene: TRBJ1-6
v_gene: TRBV18

CDR3nt: TGTGCCAGCAGCTCCGATTTAACAGGGGTTCAGACTGAAGCTTTCTTT
CDR3aa: CASSSDLTGVQTEAFF
abundance: .
d_gene: TRBD1
j_gene: TRBJ1-1
v_gene: TRBV7-8

CDR3nt: TGCAGTGCTGGGGACCCTGTCCTCCAAGAGACCCAGTACTTC
CDR3aa: CSAGDPVLQETQYF
abundance: few
d_gene: .
j_gene: TRBJ2-5
v_gene: TRBV20-1

CDR3nt: TGTGCCAGCAGTTACTCTCGGACTACCTTTTACGAGCAGTACTTC
CDR3aa: CASSYSRTTFYEQYF
abundance: .
d_gene: .
j_gene: TRBJ2-7
v_gene: TRBV6-5

CDR3nt: TGTGCCAGTAGTCTCGGGACAGGCGCGAACACTGAAGCTTTCTTT
CDR3aa: CASSLGTGANTEAFF
abundance: .
d_gene: TRBD1
j_gene: TRBJ1-1
v_gene: TRBV19

CDR3nt: TGTGCCAGCAGTGAGCAGGGAGTGCCCTACAATGAGCAGTTCTTC
CDR3aa: CASSEQGVPYNEQFF
abundance: .
d_gene: .
j_gene: TRBJ2-1
v_gene: TRBV2

CDR3nt: TGTGCCAGCAGTTTCCCTAGCGGGGGACACACCGGGGAGCTGTTTTTT
CDR3aa: CASSFPSGGHTGELFF
abundance: few
d_gene: TRBD2
j_gene: TRBJ2-2
v_gene: TRBV27

CDR3nt: TGCGCCAGCAGCCAAGTACTCAAGGCGGTGAACACCGGGGAGCTGTTTTTT
CDR3aa: CASSQVLKAVNTGELFF
abundance: few
d_gene: .
j_gene: TRBJ2-2
v_gene: TRBV4-3

CDR3nt: TGTGCCAGCAGCGCCCTCGGGACAGGGGGCCTTGACTATGGCTACACCTTC
CDR3aa: CASSALGTGGLDYGYTF
abundance: .
d_gene: TRBD1
j_gene: TRBJ1-2
v_gene: TRBV9

CDR3nt: TGCGCCAGCAGCTTGGGGCCAATCTATGGCTACACCTTC
CDR3aa: CASSLGPIYGYTF
abundance: .
d_gene: .
j_gene: TRBJ1-2
v_gene: TRBV5-1

CDR3nt: TGTGCCAGCAAATCCCAGGGCGTCTTGGGCGAGCAGTACTTC
CDR3aa: CASKSQGVLGEQYF
abundance: few
d_gene: .
j_gene: TRBJ2-7
v_gene: TRBV6-2/TRBV6-3

CDR3nt: TGTGCCAGCTCACCACCGAACGGGGCAGGCGCTGAAGCTTTCTTT
CDR3aa: CASSPPNGAGAEAFF
abundance: .
d_gene: .
j_gene: TRBJ1-1
v_gene: TRBV18

CDR3nt: TGTGCCAGCAGTTTGTGGGTAGCGGGGGGCCCAAGCTCCTACAATGAGCAGTTCTTC
CDR3aa: CASSLWVAGGPSSYNEQFF
abundance: few
d_gene: TRBD2
j_gene: TRBJ2-1
v_gene: TRBV12-3/TRBV12-4

CDR3nt: TGCGCCAGCAGCTTGGTCGGGACAGGGGGAAATGAGCAGTTCTTC
CDR3aa: CASSLVGTGGNEQFF
abundance: .
d_gene: TRBD1
j_gene: TRBJ2-1
v_gene: TRBV5-1

CDR3nt: TGTGCCAGCAGCTTAGGTGGCAGACCCTATGGCTACACCTTC
CDR3aa: CASSLGGRPYGYTF
abundance: .
d_gene: .
j_gene: TRBJ1-2
v_gene: TRBV7-2

CDR3nt: TGTGCCAGCACCCCGTGGGCGGGGGGGCTCTTGAGGGATGAGCAGTTCTTC
CDR3aa: CASTPWAGGLLRDEQFF
abundance: .
d_gene: TRBD2
j_gene: TRBJ2-1
v_gene: TRBV6-1

CDR3nt: TGCGCCAGCCTGGACGGTAACACCTACGAGCAGTACTTC
CDR3aa: CASLDGNTYEQYF
abundance: .
d_gene: .
j_gene: TRBJ2-7
v_gene: TRBV5-1

CDR3nt: TGTGCCAGCAGCCTAGGAGGAGTTTGGGATACGCAGTATTTT
CDR3aa: CASSLGGVWDTQYF
abundance: .
d_gene: .
j_gene: TRBJ2-3
v_gene: TRBV6-1

CDR3nt: TGTGCCAGCAGCTTAAACTCAGCCTATGGCTACACCTTC
CDR3aa: CASSLNSAYGYTF
abundance: few
d_gene: .
j_gene: TRBJ1-2
v_gene: TRBV7-3

CDR3nt: TGTGCCAGCAGCCCGCACAAACAGGGCGGAAACACCATATATTTT
CDR3aa: CASSPHKQGGNTIYF
abundance: few
d_gene: .
j_gene: TRBJ1-3
v_gene: TRBV7-9

CDR3nt: TGCAGTGCTGGACTAGCGGGCAATGAGCAGTTCTTC
CDR3aa: CSAGLAGNEQFF
abundance: few
d_gene: TRBD2
j_gene: TRBJ2-1
v_gene: TRBV20-1

CDR3nt: TGTGCCAGCACACCCCCCGGGGCGAGCTCCTACGAGCAGTACTTC
CDR3aa: CASTPPGASSYEQYF
abundance: .
d_gene: .
j_gene: TRBJ2-7
v_gene: TRBV12-3/TRBV12-4

CDR3nt: TGTGCCAGCAGCCAAGATAGTTACAGCTCCTACGAGCAGTACTTC
CDR3aa: CASSQDSYSSYEQYF
abundance: .
d_gene: .
j_gene: TRBJ2-7
v_gene: TRBV3-1

CDR3nt: TGTGCCAGCAGTTTAAGTAGCGGGGGATCAGATGAGCAGTTCTTC
CDR3aa: CASSLSSGGSDEQFF
abundance: .
d_gene: TRBD2
j_gene: TRBJ2-1
v_gene: TRBV12-3/TRBV12-4

CDR3nt: TGCAGTGCTCAAACTAGCGGGAACCTCCAAGAGACCCAGTACTTC
CDR3aa: CSAQTSGNLQETQYF
abundance: .
d_gene: TRBD2
j_gene: TRBJ2-5
v_gene: TRBV20-1

CDR3nt: TGTGCCAGCAGCCAAGATAGGCGTGGGGGGACTGGAAACACCATATATTTT
CDR3aa: CASSQDRRGGTGNTIYF
abundance: few
d_gene: .
j_gene: TRBJ1-3
v_gene: TRBV4-2

CDR3nt: TGTGCCAGCAGCTTTGGTCGACTGGCCGTAACGGGAGTTGGGGAGCTGTTTTTT
CDR3aa: CASSFGRLAVTGVGELFF
abundance: few
d_gene: .
j_gene: TRBJ2-2
v_gene: TRBV11-1

CDR3nt: TGTGCCAGCAGCCCGTCGGTACAGGGCAACACTGAAGCTTTCTTT
CDR3aa: CASSPSVQGNTEAFF
abundance: .
d_gene: .
j_gene: TRBJ1-1
v_gene: TRBV27

CDR3nt: TGTGCCAGCAGTGAAGTTCTAGCGGGGGGTGAGCAGTTCTTC
CDR3aa: CASSEVLAGGEQFF
abundance: .
d_gene: TRBD2
j_gene: TRBJ2-1
v_gene: TRBV25-1

CDR3nt: TGTGCCAGCAGGGATACAGGGATCGTTTTCACTGAAGCTTTCTTT
CDR3aa: CASRDTGIVFTEAFF
abundance: many
d_gene: .
j_gene: TRBJ1-1
v_gene: TRBV12-3/TRBV12-4

CDR3nt: TGTGCCAGTCAAAGGGGACGTCGGACAGGGCAACTCCATGAGACCAGAGATACGCAGTATTTT
CDR3aa: CASQRGRRTGQLHETRDTQYF
abundance: .
d_gene: TRBD1
j_gene: TRBJ2-3
v_gene: TRBV12-3/TRBV12-4

CDR3nt: TGTGCCAGCAGTTTATCCAGGGGACCCTACGAGCAGTACTTC
CDR3aa: CASSLSRGPYEQYF
abundance: many
d_gene: .
j_gene: TRBJ2-7
v_gene: TRBV12-3/TRBV12-4

CDR3nt: TGTGCCAGCTCACCACCGGCGTTTGGTTATGGCTACACCTTC
CDR3aa: CASSPPAFGYGYTF
abundance: few
d_gene: .
j_gene: TRBJ1-2
v_gene: TRBV18

CDR3nt: TGTGCCACCAGCAGCGAACTAGCGGATTTCACAGATACGCAGTATTTT
CDR3aa: CATSSELADFTDTQYF
abundance: few
d_gene: TRBD2
j_gene: TRBJ2-3
v_gene: TRBV15

CDR3nt: TGCGCCAGCAGCCAAGGGGGACAGGGGCGAACTTACTACGAGCAGTACTTC
CDR3aa: CASSQGGQGRTYYEQYF
abundance: few
d_gene: TRBD1
j_gene: TRBJ2-7
v_gene: TRBV4-3

CDR3nt: TGTGCCATCAGTGAGTCGCGAGGGACTAGCGGGCGCCGGGAGACCCAGTACTTC
CDR3aa: CAISESRGTSGRRETQYF
abundance: few
d_gene: TRBD2
j_gene: TRBJ2-5
v_gene: TRBV10-3

CDR3nt: TGTGCCACCAGCAGAGATTTGCAAGATACGCAGTATTTT
CDR3aa: CATSRDLQDTQYF
abundance: .
d_gene: .
j_gene: TRBJ2-3
v_gene: TRBV15

CDR3nt: TGTGCCAGCAGAAAAACAGGGGGTTATAACACTGAAGCTTTCTTT
CDR3aa: CASRKTGGYNTEAFF
abundance: many
d_gene: TRBD1
j_gene: TRBJ1-1
v_gene: TRBV7-8

CDR3nt: TGTGCCAGCAGCTTAGAGGGGGTAATTTACAATGAGCAGTTCTTC
CDR3aa: CASSLEGVIYNEQFF
abundance: .
d_gene: .
j_gene: TRBJ2-1
v_gene: TRBV7-2

CDR3nt: TGCAGCGTCCGGCAGGGATTTTACGAGCAGTACTTC
CDR3aa: CSVRQGFYEQYF
abundance: many
d_gene: .
j_gene: TRBJ2-7
v_gene: TRBV29-1

CDR3nt: TGCGCCAGCAGCCCGGGACTAGCGGGATATTGGAATGAGCAGTTCTTC
CDR3aa: CASSPGLAGYWNEQFF
abundance: .
d_gene: TRBD2
j_gene: TRBJ2-1
v_gene: TRBV5-1

CDR3nt: TGTGCCAGCAGCCAATACAGGGGAGGGAATGAGCAGTTCTTC
CDR3aa: CASSQYRGGNEQFF
abundance: few
d_gene: .
j_gene: TRBJ2-1
v_gene: TRBV6-2/TRBV6-3

CDR3nt: TGTGCCAGCAGCACAGGGGTATTGGTCCAAGAGACCCAGTACTTC
CDR3aa: CASSTGVLVQETQYF
abundance: few
d_gene: TRBD1
j_gene: TRBJ2-5
v_gene: TRBV7-9

CDR3nt: TGTGCCAGCAGCCAAGAGGCTGCAGCGGGGTCTTACGAGCAGTACTTC
CDR3aa: CASSQEAAAGSYEQYF
abundance: .
d_gene: TRBD2
j_gene: TRBJ2-7
v_gene: TRBV3-1

CDR3nt: TGTGCCATCAGTGAGTCTGGGGGAGGCTACAATGAGCAGTTCTTC
CDR3aa: CAISESGGGYNEQFF
abundance: .
d_gene: .
j_gene: TRBJ2-1
v_gene: TRBV10-3

CDR3nt: TGTGCCAGCACCCGGGGACAGGGGAAATCCTACGAGCAGTACTTC
CDR3aa: CASTRGQGKSYEQYF
abundance: .
d_gene: TRBD1
j_gene: TRBJ2-7
v_gene: TRBV6-1

CDR3nt: TGTGCCAGCAGAAGGCCCTTGCCTGGAGGGGATACTGAAGCTTTCTTT
CDR3aa: CASRRPLPGGDTEAFF
abundance: few
d_gene: .
j_gene: TRBJ1-1
v_gene: TRBV6-1

CDR3nt: TGTGCCAGCAGAAAAGAGGGTTTTTACGAGCAGTACTTC
CDR3aa: CASRKEGFYEQYF
abundance: .
d_gene: .
j_gene: TRBJ2-7
v_gene: TRBV12-3/TRBV12-4

CDR3nt: TGTGCCAGCAGCCGTTCCGGACAGGGGGGGATCCAAGAGACCCAGTACTTC
CDR3aa: CASSRSGQGGIQETQYF
abundance: .
d_gene: TRBD1
j_gene: TRBJ2-5
v_gene: TRBV4-2

CDR3nt: TGTGCCAGCAGTTTATACGCAGGCACTGAAGCTTTCTTT
CDR3aa: CASSLYAGTEAFF
abundance: many
d_gene: .
j_gene: TRBJ1-1
v_gene: TRBV12-3/TRBV12-4

CDR3nt: TGTGCCAGCAGACGTAACAGGGGAGTGCGATATAATTCACCCCTCCACTTT
CDR3aa: CASRRNRGVRYNSPLHF
abundance: many
d_gene: TRBD1
j_gene: TRBJ1-6
v_gene: TRBV12-3/TRBV12-4